The 7 T cell receptor beta chains below come from one sample, sequenced in a study of T-cell reconstitution after alpha-beta-depleted transplantation in children. The authors prepared the TCRbeta library with unique molecular identifiers. One entry per CDR3 protein, called by TCRdb with MiXCR from the PCR reads. The data hold around 340,000 distinct CDR3 sequences, with approximately 12% observed a single time. The material sequenced was PBMCs, taken from the stem cell graft. These receptors were collected from a human donor who donated a stem cell graft to a child with Fanconi anemia.

J is TRBJ2-5 and V is TRBV4-3; no clear D. In germline, CDR1 is LGHNA, CDR2 YSLEER. V lost 1 base to trimming and J lost 2 bases, with 11 bases between them. The CDR3 runs 15 residues. CDR3 loop: CASSQGQGRQETQYF. The CDR3 DNA follows: TGCGCCAGCAGCCAAGGCCAAGGCAGACAAGAGACCCAGTACTTC.

This clonotype was seen a few times. V is TRBV24-1 and J is TRBJ1-1, with a weak D call TRBD1 (5 bases). The CDR3 is 15 amino acids. Trimming left V 3 bases short and J 1 base short, with 11 bases between. Per the germline V gene, CDR1 is KGHDR and CDR2 is SFDVKD. CDR3 region: CATSDPGAGNTEAFF. The CDR3 DNA sequence: TGTGCCACCAGTGATCCCGGGGCCGGGAACACTGAAGCTTTCTTT.

This clonotype has at least ten counts. This sequence joins TRBV5-5 and TRBJ2-5; the D gene is possibly TRBD2 (6 bases). Germline V gene data show CDR1 as SGHKS and CDR2 as YYEKEE (reference sequence). The ends were cut back, 6 bases at V and 0 bases at J, with 9 bases in the middle. The CDR3 runs 13 residues. CDR3: CASNAGNQETQYF. CDR3 DNA sequence: TGTGCCAGCAATGCGGGGAACCAAGAGACCCAGTACTTC.

This clonotype was recorded many times. The chain combines TRBV5-1 with TRBJ2-7; a possible D gene is TRBD1 (6 bases). This CDR3 is built from 14 residues. V was cut by 4 bases and J by 3 bases, with 14 bases left in between. Germline-derived CDR1 and CDR2 are SGHRS and YFSETQ. The CDR3 DNA is TGCGCCAGCAGCCCCGGACAGAACCTCTACGAGCAGTACGTC. Protein: CASSPGQNLYEQYV.

The sample holds many counts of this clonotype. The CDR3 DNA reads TGTGCCAGCAGCTTGGACGCGAACACCGGGGAGCTGTTTTTT. It is translated as CASSLDANTGELFF. The J gene is TRBJ2-2, the V gene TRBV7-2; D gene unclear. Germline CDR1 reads SGHTA; CDR2 reads FQGNSA. The CDR3 covers 14 residues. V dropped 3 bases and J dropped 0 bases, with 5 bases sitting between them.

This rearrangement joins TRBV3-1 to TRBJ1-1; tentative D call: TRBD1 (5 bases). There are 14 residues in the CDR3. V shed 2 bases and J shed 3 bases, with 10 bases lying between them. Germline CDR1 and CDR2: LGHDT and YNNKEL (reference sequence). CDR3 coding DNA: TGTGCCAGCAGCCAAATAACAGGACACACTGAAGCTTTCTTT. Translating gives CASSQITGHTEAFF.

This clonotype was observed a few times. The chain employs TRBV12-3 or TRBV12-4 and TRBJ2-3; 7 nucleotides agree with TRBD2. The CDR3 contains 14 residues. The J segment lost 2 bases and the V segment lost 6 bases, leaving 5 bases of the junction unmatched. This chain's CDR3 is CASRPAGNTDTQYF. DNA of the CDR3: TGTGCCAGCAGGCCAGCGGGGAACACAGATACGCAGTATTTT.